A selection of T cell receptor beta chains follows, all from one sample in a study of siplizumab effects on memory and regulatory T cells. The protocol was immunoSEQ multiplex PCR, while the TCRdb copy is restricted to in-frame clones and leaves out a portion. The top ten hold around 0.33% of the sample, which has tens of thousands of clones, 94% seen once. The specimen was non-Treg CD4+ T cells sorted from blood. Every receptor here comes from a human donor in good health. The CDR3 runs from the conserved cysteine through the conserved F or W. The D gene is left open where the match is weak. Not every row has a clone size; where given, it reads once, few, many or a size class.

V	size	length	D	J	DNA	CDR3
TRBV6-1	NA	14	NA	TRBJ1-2	TGTGCCAGCAGTGAAGCAGGGCGGACCGATGGCTACACCTTC	CASSEAGRTDGYTF
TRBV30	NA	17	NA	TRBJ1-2	TGTGCCTGGAATTCGCAACCCGGGTCCCGAGAATTTTATGGCTACACCTTC	CAWNSQPGSREFYGYTF
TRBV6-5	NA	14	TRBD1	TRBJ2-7	TGTGCCAGCAGTTACACAGGGGTGAGAGACGAGCAGTACTTC	CASSYTGVRDEQYF
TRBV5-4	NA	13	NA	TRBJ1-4	TGTGCCAGCAGCTTGGGTAACAGGGAAAAACTGTTTTTT	CASSLGNREKLFF
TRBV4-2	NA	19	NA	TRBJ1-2	TGTGCCAGCAGCCAAGAAGGGAAAGGGGCGCGGGGTGGAAGCTATGGCTACACCTTC	CASSQEGKGARGGSYGYTF
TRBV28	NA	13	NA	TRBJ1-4	TGTGCCAGCAGTTTGGACCTGCCGGCGCAACTGTTTTTT	CASSLDLPAQLFF
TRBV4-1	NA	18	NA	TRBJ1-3	TGCGCCAGCAGCCAAGATTCGGACGCGAAGGGTCGTGGAAACACCATATATTTT	CASSQDSDAKGRGNTIYF
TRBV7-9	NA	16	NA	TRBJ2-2	TGTGCCAGCAGCTACTTGGTTGGGGGGAACACCGGGGAGCTGTTTTTT	CASSYLVGGNTGELFF
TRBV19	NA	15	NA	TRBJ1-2	TGTGCCAGTAGTATTAGCGGCTCCGTATACTATGGCTACACCTTC	CASSISGSVYYGYTF
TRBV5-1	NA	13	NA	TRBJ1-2	TGCGCCAGCAGCTTAGGCAGCCACTATGGCTACACCTTC	CASSLGSHYGYTF
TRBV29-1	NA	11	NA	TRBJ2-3	TGCAGCGGCCGGACAGCAGATACGCAGTATTTT	CSGRTADTQYF
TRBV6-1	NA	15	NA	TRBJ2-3	TGTGCCAGCAGCGAAGTTCGAATACGCACAGATACGCAGTATTTT	CASSEVRIRTDTQYF
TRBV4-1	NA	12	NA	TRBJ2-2	TGCGCCAGCAGCCAAGTTCCAGGGGAGCTGTTTTTT	CASSQVPGELFF
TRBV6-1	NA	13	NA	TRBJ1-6	TGTGCCAGCCTGCAGGGGTATAATTCACCCCTCCACTTT	CASLQGYNSPLHF
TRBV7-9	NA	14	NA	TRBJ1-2	TGTGCCAGCAGCTTAGCGCCAGGGTTCTATGGCTACACCTTC	CASSLAPGFYGYTF
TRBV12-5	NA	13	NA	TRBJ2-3	TGTGCTAGTGGTTTGGTCGGGACAGATACGCAGTATTTT	CASGLVGTDTQYF
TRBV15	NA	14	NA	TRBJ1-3	TGTGCCACCAGCAGAGATTTGGGGGTGAACACCATATATTTT	CATSRDLGVNTIYF
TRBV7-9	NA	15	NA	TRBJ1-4	TGTGCCAGCAGCCCTGGCGGGTACGATATTGAAAAACTGTTTTTT	CASSPGGYDIEKLFF
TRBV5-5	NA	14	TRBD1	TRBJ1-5	TGTGCCAGCAGCTTGACAGGGGGCGATCAGCCCCAGCATTTT	CASSLTGGDQPQHF
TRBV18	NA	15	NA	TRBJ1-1	TGTGCCAGCTCACCGCAGGCCCTTGGGGACACTGAAGCTTTCTTT	CASSPQALGDTEAFF
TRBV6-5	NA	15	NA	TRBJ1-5	TGTGCCAGCAGCCATGGGGGGGCAGGAAATCAGCCCCAGCATTTT	CASSHGGAGNQPQHF
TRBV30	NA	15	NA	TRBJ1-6	TGTGCCTGGAGGGCCCGAGGGGTCGGAAATTCACCCCTCCACTTT	CAWRARGVGNSPLHF
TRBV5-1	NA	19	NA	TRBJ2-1	TGCGCCAGCAGCTTGGGACAGCTTTTTATCCGTGGGGGTAACAATGAGCAGTTCTTC	CASSLGQLFIRGGNNEQFF
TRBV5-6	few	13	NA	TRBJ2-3	TGTGCCAGCAGCTTGGGCGAAACAGATACGCAGTATTTT	CASSLGETDTQYF
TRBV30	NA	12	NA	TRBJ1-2	TGTGCCTGGAGTGTTGGGGGGTCCGGCTACACCTTC	CAWSVGGSGYTF
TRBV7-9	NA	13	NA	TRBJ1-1	TGTGCCAGCAGCTTAAGCAGGGTTACTGAAGCTTTCTTT	CASSLSRVTEAFF
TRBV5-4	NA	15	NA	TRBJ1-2	TGTGCCAGCAGCTTGGATCCGGGGCGCGCCTATGGCTACACCTTC	CASSLDPGRAYGYTF
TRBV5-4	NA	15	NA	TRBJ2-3	TGTGCCAGCAGCTTGGCAGGGTATAGCGCAGATACGCAGTATTTT	CASSLAGYSADTQYF
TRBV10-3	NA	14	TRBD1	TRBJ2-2	TGTGCCATCCGGACAGGGCTGAACACCGGGGAGCTGTTTTTT	CAIRTGLNTGELFF
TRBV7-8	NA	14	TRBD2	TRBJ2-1	TGTGCCAGCAGCCGCCTAGCGGGAGGGAATGAGCAGTTCTTC	CASSRLAGGNEQFF
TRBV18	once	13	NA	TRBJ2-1	TGTGCCAGCTCACCATCCTTGGACAATGAGCAGTTCTTC	CASSPSLDNEQFF
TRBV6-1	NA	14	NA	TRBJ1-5	TGTGCCAGCAGTGAAGTGTTAGGGCCCTGGCCCCAGCATTTT	CASSEVLGPWPQHF
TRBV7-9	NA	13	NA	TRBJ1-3	TGTGCCAGCAGTCTTGCGGGGGGAAACACCATATATTTT	CASSLAGGNTIYF
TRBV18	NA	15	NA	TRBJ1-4	TGTGCCAGCTCACCAGACCTATCAACTAATGAAAAACTGTTTTTT	CASSPDLSTNEKLFF
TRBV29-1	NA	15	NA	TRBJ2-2	TGCAGCGTTGAAGAATCGGCTGGGATCGCCGGGGAGCTGTTTTTT	CSVEESAGIAGELFF
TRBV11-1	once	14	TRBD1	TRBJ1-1	TGTGCCAGCAGCACGGGACAGGGGGGCACTGAAGCTTTCTTT	CASSTGQGGTEAFF
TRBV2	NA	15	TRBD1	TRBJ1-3	TGTGCCAGCAGGTTCGGGCGAGACAGGGGGAACACCATATATTTT	CASRFGRDRGNTIYF
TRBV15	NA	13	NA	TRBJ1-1	TGTGCCACCAGCAGCAAGAGAAACACTGAAGCTTTCTTT	CATSSKRNTEAFF
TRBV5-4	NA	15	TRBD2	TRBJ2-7	TGTGCCAGCAGCTTAGGGGCGGGGACTACCTACGAGCAGTACTTC	CASSLGAGTTYEQYF
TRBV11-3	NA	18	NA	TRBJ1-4	TGTGCCAGCAGCACGAATCCGAGGCCCGGGGCAAGGGGTGAAAAACTGTTTTTT	CASSTNPRPGARGEKLFF
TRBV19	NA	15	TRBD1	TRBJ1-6	TGTGCCAGTAGTATTACGGGGACAGGCGTTTCACCCCTCCACTTT	CASSITGTGVSPLHF
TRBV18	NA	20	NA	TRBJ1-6	TGTGCCAGCTCACCAACAACCATGGCGGGGACCAGCTCCTATAATTCACCCCTCCACTTT	CASSPTTMAGTSSYNSPLHF
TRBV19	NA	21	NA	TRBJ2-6	TGTGCCAGTAGTATAAATACCCCTGGGGCAGCAAAGCACTCTGGGGCCAACGTCCTGACTTTC	CASSINTPGAAKHSGANVLTF
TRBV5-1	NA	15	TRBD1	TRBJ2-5	TGCGCCAGCAGCTTAGGGACAGGGGAGCAAGAGACCCAGTACTTC	CASSLGTGEQETQYF
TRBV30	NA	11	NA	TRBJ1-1	TGTGCCTGGAGGGAGAACACTGAAGCTTTCTTT	CAWRENTEAFF
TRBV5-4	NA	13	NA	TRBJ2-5	TGTGCCAGCAGCTTTACAGGGCAAGAGACCCAGTACTTC	CASSFTGQETQYF
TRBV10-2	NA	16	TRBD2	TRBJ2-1	TGCGCCAGCAGTGAGTCAGGGCTAGCGGGGGGCGGTGAGCAGTTCTTC	CASSESGLAGGGEQFF